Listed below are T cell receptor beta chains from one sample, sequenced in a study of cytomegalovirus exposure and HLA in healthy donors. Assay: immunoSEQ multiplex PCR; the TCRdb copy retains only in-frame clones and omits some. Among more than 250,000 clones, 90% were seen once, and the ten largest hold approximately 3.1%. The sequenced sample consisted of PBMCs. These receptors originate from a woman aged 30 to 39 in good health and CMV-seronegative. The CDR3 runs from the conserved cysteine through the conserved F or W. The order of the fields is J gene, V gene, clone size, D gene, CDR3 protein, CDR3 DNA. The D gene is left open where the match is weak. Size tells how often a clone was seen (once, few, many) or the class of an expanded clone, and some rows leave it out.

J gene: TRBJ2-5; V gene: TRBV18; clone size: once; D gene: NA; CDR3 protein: CASSPKGRETQYF; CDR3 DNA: TGTGCCAGCTCACCCAAGGGTCGAGAGACCCAGTACTTC
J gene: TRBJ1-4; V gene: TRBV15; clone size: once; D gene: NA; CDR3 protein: CATSRETSTNEKLFF; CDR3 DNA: TGTGCCACCAGCAGAGAGACCTCAACTAATGAAAAACTGTTTTTT
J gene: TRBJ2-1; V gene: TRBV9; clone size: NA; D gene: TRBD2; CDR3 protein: CASSAGAGGPLNEQFF; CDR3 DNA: TGTGCCAGCAGCGCAGGAGCGGGAGGGCCTTTGAATGAGCAGTTCTTC
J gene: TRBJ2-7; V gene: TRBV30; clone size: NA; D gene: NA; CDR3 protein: CAWSDQIQYF; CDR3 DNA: TGTGCCTGGAGTGACCAGATTCAGTACTTC
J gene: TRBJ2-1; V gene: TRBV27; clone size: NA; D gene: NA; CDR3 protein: CASSEGPPPDEQFF; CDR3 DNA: TGTGCCAGCAGTGAGGGGCCCCCCCCTGATGAGCAGTTCTTC
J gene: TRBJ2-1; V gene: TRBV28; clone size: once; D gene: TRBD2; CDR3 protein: CASSLLGGSYEQFF; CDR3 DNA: TGTGCCAGCAGTTTATTAGGCGGGAGTTATGAGCAGTTCTTC
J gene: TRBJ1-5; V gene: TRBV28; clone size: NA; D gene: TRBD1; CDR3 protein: CASSLLGGDRGNSNQPQHF; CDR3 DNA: TGTGCCAGCAGTTTACTGGGTGGGGACAGGGGAAATAGCAATCAGCCCCAGCATTTT
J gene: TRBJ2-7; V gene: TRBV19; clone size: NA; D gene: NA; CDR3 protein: CASSIKSSYEQYF; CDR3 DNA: TGTGCCAGTAGTATCAAGAGTTCCTACGAGCAGTACTTC
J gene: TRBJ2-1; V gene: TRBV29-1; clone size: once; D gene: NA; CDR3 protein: CSVAPDWHEQFF; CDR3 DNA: TGCAGCGTCGCCCCGGACTGGCATGAGCAGTTCTTC
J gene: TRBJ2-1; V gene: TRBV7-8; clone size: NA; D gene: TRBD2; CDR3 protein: CASSQTSGVDNEQFF; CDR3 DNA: TGTGCCAGCAGCCAAACTAGCGGAGTTGACAATGAGCAGTTCTTC
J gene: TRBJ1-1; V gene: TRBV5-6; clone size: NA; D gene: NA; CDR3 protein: CASHPGIGITEAFF; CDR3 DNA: TGTGCCAGCCACCCTGGGATTGGGATCACTGAAGCTTTCTTT
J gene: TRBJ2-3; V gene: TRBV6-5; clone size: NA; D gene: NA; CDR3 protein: CASSKDSTDTQYF; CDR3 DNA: TGTGCCAGCAGTAAGGACTCCACAGATACGCAGTATTTT
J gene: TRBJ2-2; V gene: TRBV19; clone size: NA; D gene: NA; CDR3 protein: CASSILMGPGAGELFF; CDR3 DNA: TGTGCCAGTAGTATATTAATGGGGCCTGGGGCCGGGGAGCTGTTTTTT
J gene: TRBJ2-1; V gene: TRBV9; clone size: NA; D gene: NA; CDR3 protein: CASSVTGNEQFF; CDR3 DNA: TGTGCCAGCAGCGTCACCGGTAATGAGCAGTTCTTC
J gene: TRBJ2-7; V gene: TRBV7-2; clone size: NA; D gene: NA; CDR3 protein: CASSLQGSSYEQYF; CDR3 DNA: TGTGCCAGCAGCTTACAGGGAAGCTCCTACGAGCAGTACTTC
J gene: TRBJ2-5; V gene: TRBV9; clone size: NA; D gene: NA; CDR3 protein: CASSVGGWETQYF; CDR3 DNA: TGTGCCAGCAGCGTAGGAGGGTGGGAGACCCAGTACTTC
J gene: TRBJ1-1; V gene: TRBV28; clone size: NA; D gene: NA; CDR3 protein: CASRPGGGIMNTEAFF; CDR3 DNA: TGTGCCAGCAGGCCCGGCGGGGGGATCATGAACACTGAAGCTTTCTTT
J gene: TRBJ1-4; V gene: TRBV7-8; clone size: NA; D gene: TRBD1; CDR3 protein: CASSPQQGLPNEKLFF; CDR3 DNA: TGTGCCAGCAGCCCCCAACAGGGGTTGCCTAATGAAAAACTGTTTTTT
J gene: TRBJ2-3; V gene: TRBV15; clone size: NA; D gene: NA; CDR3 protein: CATSTQRGGGTDTQYF; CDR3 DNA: TGTGCCACCAGCACGCAGCGAGGTGGGGGCACAGATACGCAGTATTTT
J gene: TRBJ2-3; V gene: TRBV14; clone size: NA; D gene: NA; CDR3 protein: CASSQDAGPLVSDTQYF; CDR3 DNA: TGTGCCAGCAGCCAAGATGCCGGACCCCTAGTTTCAGATACGCAGTATTTT
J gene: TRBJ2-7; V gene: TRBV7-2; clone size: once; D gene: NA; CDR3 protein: CASSPESGAYEQYF; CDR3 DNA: TGTGCCAGCAGCCCCGAATCCGGCGCCTACGAGCAGTACTTC
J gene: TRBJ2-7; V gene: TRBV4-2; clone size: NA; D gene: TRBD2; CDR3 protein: CASSQVPGLAGTPGEQYF; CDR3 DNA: TGTGCCAGCAGCCAAGTTCCGGGACTAGCGGGAACCCCGGGAGAGCAGTACTTC
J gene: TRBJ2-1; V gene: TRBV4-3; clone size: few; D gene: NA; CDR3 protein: CASSQGLAISGHNEQFF; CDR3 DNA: TGCGCCAGCAGCCAAGGATTGGCCATTAGCGGACACAATGAGCAGTTCTTC
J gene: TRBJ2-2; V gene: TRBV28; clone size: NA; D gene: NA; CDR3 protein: CASSLGDLRSGELFF; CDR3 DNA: TGTGCCAGCAGTTTAGGAGACCTCCGGAGCGGGGAGCTGTTTTTT
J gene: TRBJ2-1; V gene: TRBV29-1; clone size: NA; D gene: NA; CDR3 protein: CSVDLYNEQFF; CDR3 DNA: TGCAGCGTTGACTTATACAATGAGCAGTTCTTC
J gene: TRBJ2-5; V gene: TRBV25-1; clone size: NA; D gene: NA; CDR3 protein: CASSEYLGLEETQYF; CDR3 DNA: TGTGCCAGCAGTGAATATTTAGGGCTAGAAGAGACCCAGTACTTC
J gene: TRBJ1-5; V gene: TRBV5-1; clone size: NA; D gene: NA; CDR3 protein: CASSFPGRERDQPQHF; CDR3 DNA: TGCGCCAGCAGCTTCCCCGGGAGGGAGAGGGATCAGCCCCAGCATTTT
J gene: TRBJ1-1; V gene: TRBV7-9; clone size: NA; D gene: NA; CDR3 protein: CASSSNTEAFF; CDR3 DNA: TGTGCCAGCAGCTCTAACACTGAAGCTTTCTTT
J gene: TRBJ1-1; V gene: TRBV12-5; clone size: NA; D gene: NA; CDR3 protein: CASGLVLGRDYMNTEAFF; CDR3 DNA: TGTGCTAGTGGTTTGGTACTGGGCAGGGACTATATGAACACTGAAGCTTTCTTT
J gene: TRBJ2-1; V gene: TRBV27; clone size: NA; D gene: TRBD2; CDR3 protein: CASSLLAGYYNEQFF; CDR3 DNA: TGTGCCAGCAGTTTATTAGCGGGATACTACAATGAGCAGTTCTTC
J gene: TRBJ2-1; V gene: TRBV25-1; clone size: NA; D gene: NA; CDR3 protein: CASSHPNYNEQFF; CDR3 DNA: TGTGCCAGCAGTCATCCAAACTACAATGAGCAGTTCTTC
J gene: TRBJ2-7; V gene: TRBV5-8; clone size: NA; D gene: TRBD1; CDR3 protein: CASSNIPGQGVWSSYEQYF; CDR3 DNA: TGTGCCAGCAGCAACATCCCGGGACAGGGGGTATGGAGCTCCTACGAGCAGTACTTC
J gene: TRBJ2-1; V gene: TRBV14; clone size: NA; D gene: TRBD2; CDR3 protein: CASSQSGLAVYNEQFF; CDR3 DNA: TGTGCCAGCAGCCAGTCGGGACTAGCGGTCTACAATGAGCAGTTCTTC
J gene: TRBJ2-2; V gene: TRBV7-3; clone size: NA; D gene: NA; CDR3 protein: CASSPTMGGPTGELFF; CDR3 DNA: TGTGCCAGCAGCCCCACTATGGGGGGACCCACCGGGGAGCTGTTTTTT
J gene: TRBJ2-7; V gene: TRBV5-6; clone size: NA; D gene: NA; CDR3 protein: CASGRLLRDEQYF; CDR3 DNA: TGTGCCAGCGGTCGGTTACTAAGGGACGAGCAGTACTTC
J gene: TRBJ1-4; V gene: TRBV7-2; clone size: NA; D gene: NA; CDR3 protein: CASSSIPKQGPWREKLFF; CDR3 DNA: TGTGCCAGCAGCTCTATTCCGAAACAGGGTCCCTGGCGTGAAAAACTGTTTTTT
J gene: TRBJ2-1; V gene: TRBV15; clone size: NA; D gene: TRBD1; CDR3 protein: CATSRAVGTGYNEQFF; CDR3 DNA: TGTGCCACCAGCAGAGCCGTGGGGACAGGTTACAATGAGCAGTTCTTC
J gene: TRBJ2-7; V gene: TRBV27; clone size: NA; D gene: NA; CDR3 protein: CASSFSDPAYEQYF; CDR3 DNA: TGTGCCAGCAGTTTTTCAGATCCAGCCTACGAGCAGTACTTC
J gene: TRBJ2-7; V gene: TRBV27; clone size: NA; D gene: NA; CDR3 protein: CASSLHGSSYEQYF; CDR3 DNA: TGTGCCAGCAGTTTACATGGGAGCTCCTACGAGCAGTACTTC
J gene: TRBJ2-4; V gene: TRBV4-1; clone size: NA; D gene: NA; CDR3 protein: CASSQGVSRDIQYF; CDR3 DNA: TGCGCCAGCAGCCAAGGGGTGTCCAGGGACATTCAGTACTTC
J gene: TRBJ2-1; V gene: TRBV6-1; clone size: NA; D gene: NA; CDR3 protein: CASSDRTANEQFF; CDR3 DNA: TGTGCCAGCAGTGACCGGACAGCAAATGAGCAGTTCTTC
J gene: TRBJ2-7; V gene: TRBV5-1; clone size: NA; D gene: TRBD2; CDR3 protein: CASRAGTSGTTYEQYF; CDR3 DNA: TGCGCCAGCAGGGCCGGGACTAGCGGGACGACCTACGAGCAGTACTTC